The entry below describes one T cell receptor (beta chain). Other DNA sequences from this sample encode an identical CDR3 as well. Assay used: immunoSEQ multiplex PCR; TCRdb lists only in-frame clones, some missing. The data contain about 2.1 million clones, around 95% of them seen just once; the ten biggest clones take up 1.5% to 2%. The data originate from a study of shared clonotypes between healthy human individuals. In the naive CD8 group, cells lacked CD45RO and were positively selected for CCR7, so terminally differentiated effector memory CD45RA+ cells were left out. The CDR3 is 13 amino acids. V lost 7 bases to trimming and J lost 5 bases; unmatched junction nucleotides: 4. Germline V gene sequence: CDR1 MNHEY, CDR2 SVGAGI.

This rearrangement joins TRBV6-5 to TRBJ2-2, with 7 bases identical to TRBD1. The origin of this receptor is a man aged 18 to 29 in good health. Some clones in this sample may be carry-over from other donors' samples. Sequences were obtained from naive CD8+ T cells from PBMCs. CDR3 loop: CASTPTGTGELFF. DNA of the CDR3: TGTGCCAGCACGCCGACAGGGACCGGGGAGCTGTTTTTT.